This entry describes one T cell receptor (beta chain). Clones were sequenced by immunoSEQ multiplex PCR, and TCRdb holds only the in-frame ones, with some missing. The repertoire consists of tens of thousands of clones, with approximately 90% occurring once and the leading ten covering roughly 0.68%. This sample stems from a study of T cell changes during pregnancy in multiple sclerosis. V gave up 5 bases and J gave up 6 bases; unmatched junction bases: 14. CDR3 length equals 17 residues. The germline gives CDR1 SGHTA, CDR2 FQGTGA. The specimen was CD4+ T cells from peripheral blood mononuclear cells, collected in the third trimester of pregnancy. This TCR was recovered from a female donor with multiple sclerosis, enrolled in a pregnancy study. The rearrangement joins TRBV7-3 to TRBJ2-2; 8 positions agree with TRBD2. The CDR3 is CASSPSRGAGRAGELFF. The DNA of the CDR3 is TGTGCCAGCAGCCCCTCGCGGGGGGCGGGGAGGGCCGGGGAGCTGTTTTTT.